Below are 12 T cell receptor beta chains sequenced from a single sample in a study of T cells in Graves' hyperthyroidism and ophthalmopathy. The investigators amplified TCR beta CDR3 regions from RNA transcripts. A set of HTBI primers served as the primers for a first-round RT-PCR of the TCR CDR3. TCRdb re-derived calls from the multiplex PCR reads in MiXCR, one entry per CDR3 protein. Counted here are about 380,000 distinct CDR3 sequences, about 18% occurring once; the ten biggest clones make up over 35%. The sample comprised blood. All receptors derive from a man aged 18 to 30 with Graves' ophthalmopathy.

This clonotype was observed a handful of times. The genes are TRBV14 and TRBJ2-7; D is ambiguous. Germline CDR1 and CDR2: SGHDN and FVKESK. This CDR3 comprises 10 residues. V shed 4 bases and J shed 4 bases, with 2 bases lying between them. This CDR3 is CASSPYEQYF. As DNA, the CDR3 is TGTGCCAGCAGCCCATACGAGCAGTACTTC.

The CDR3, as DNA: TGTGCCAGCAGCCAAACAGGGTCCACTGAAGCTTTCTTT. This encodes CASSQTGSTEAFF. The chain carries TRBV3-1 and TRBJ1-1; TRBD1 might be the D (6 bases). This CDR3 contains 13 residues. The germline CDR1 and CDR2 sequences are LGHDT and YNNKEL (reference sequence). V shed 2 bases and J shed 4 bases, with 8 bases lying between them. Together with reference TRBV3-1 and TRBJ1-1, the CDR3 gives the full variable domain: DTAVSQTPKYLVTQMGNDKSIKCEQNLGHDTMYWYKQDSKKFLKIMFSYNNKELIINETVPNRFSPKSPDKAHLNLHINSLELGDSAVYFCASSQTGSTEAFFGQGTRLTVV.

This clonotype was detected ten times or more. The rearrangement links TRBV7-9 to TRBJ2-5; D ambiguous. The CDR3 runs to 12 residues. Trimming removed 8 bases at V and 4 bases at J, with 11 bases between. The germline CDR1 and CDR2 sequences are SEHNR and FQNEAQ (reference sequence). The DNA of the CDR3 is TGTGCCAGCCAGCCGCTGGGAGAGACCCAGTACTTC. This codes for CASQPLGETQYF.

This clonotype was counted at least ten times. The genes are TRBV20-1 and TRBJ2-1; no firm D call. The germline V gene encodes CDR1 DFQATT and CDR2 SNEGSKA (reference sequence). This CDR3 is built from 12 residues. The V and J ends lost 1 base and 4 bases respectively, with 5 bases between them. The CDR3: CSARGSYNEQFF. The DNA for the CDR3 is TGCAGTGCTAGAGGATCTTACAATGAGCAGTTCTTC.

Notes on this clonotype: One junction end disagrees with the germline gene, perhaps due to a read error. DNA for the CDR3: TGTGTCAGCAGTCTACGGGGCCGACCGGGTTGGCATGAAAAACTGTTTTTT. It is translated as CVSSLRGRPGWHEKLFF. The chain carries TRBV27 and TRBJ1-4; D is possibly TRBD1 (5 bases). Germline assignment: CDR1 MNHEY and CDR2 SMNVEV (reference sequence). The CDR3 is 17 residues long. Together with reference TRBV27 and TRBJ1-4, the CDR3 gives the full variable domain: EAQVTQNPRYLITVTGKKLTVTCSQNMNHEYMSWYRQDPGLGLRQIYYSMNVEVTDKGDVPEGYKVSRKEKRNFPLILESPSPNQTSLYFCVSSLRGRPGWHEKLFFGSGTQLSVL.

The sample holds many counts of this clonotype. This chain joins TRBV6-1 and TRBJ2-2, with D uncertain. Germline loops: CDR1 MNHNS, CDR2 SASEGT. The CDR3 is 12 residues long. CDR3 DNA sequence: TGTGCGGCAGGCCGTAACACCGGGGAGCTGTTTTTT. Translation gives CAAGRNTGELFF.

This clonotype appeared many times. The chain combines TRBV18 with TRBJ1-2; TRBD1 might be the D (6 bases). The CDR3 has 12 residues. The V end lost 6 bases, the J end lost 6 bases, and 11 bases lay between the germline ends. Germline values: CDR1 KGHSH, CDR2 LQKENI. The chain's CDR3 is CASSQNRDGYTF. The CDR3 nucleotides read TGTGCCAGCTCCCAAAACAGGGATGGCTACACCTTC.

The CDR3 is CASSPWDGYEQYF. The CDR3 region has the DNA TGTGCCAGCAGCCCTTGGGACGGCTACGAGCAGTACTTC. This chain uses TRBV14 with TRBJ2-7; possibly TRBD1 or TRBD2 for D (5 bases each). This CDR3 has 13 amino acids. Germline CDR1 reads SGHDN; CDR2 reads FVKESK. V gave up 4 bases and J gave up 3 bases, with 10 bases separating them.

This clonotype was observed a few times. This chain links TRBV7-9 with TRBJ2-1, with D unresolved. This CDR3 is 9 amino acids long. Between the trimmed V and J ends, which lost 2 bases and 14 bases, there was a span of 4 bases. Looked up from germline, CDR1 is SEHNR and CDR2 is FQNEAQ (reference sequence). The CDR3 DNA sequence: TGTGCCAGCAGCTTATTTGAGTTCTTC. Its translation: CASSLFEFF.

Points on this clonotype: A much larger clone sits a single nucleotide away, making a read error possible. V is TRBV19 and J is TRBJ2-5; 7 positions match TRBD2. This CDR3 has 14 residues. Germline CDR1 reads LNHDA; CDR2 reads SQIVND (reference sequence). The trim removed 4 bases at V and 6 bases at J, leaving 8 bases unmatched. The CDR3 DNA is TGTGCCAGTAGTACCAGGACTAGTATCCAGACCCAGTACTTC. Residues: CASSTRTSIQTQYF.

This clonotype was detected ten times or more. V is TRBV5-6 and J is TRBJ2-7, with unresolved D. Germline V gene sequence: CDR1 SGHDT, CDR2 YYEEEE. Trimming shortened V by 3 bases and J by 2 bases, and 9 bases separated the two germline ends. The CDR3 has 13 residues. The CDR3, as DNA: TGTGCCAGCAGCTACGGATTCACCTACGAGCAGTACTTC. This gives the protein CASSYGFTYEQYF.

This clonotype was recorded at least ten times. The chain couples TRBV3-1 to TRBJ1-1; D call uncertain. Between the trimmed V and J ends, which lost 1 base and 4 bases, there was a span of 7 bases. Germline CDR1 reads LGHDT; CDR2 reads YNNKEL (reference sequence). This CDR3 is built from 13 residues. CDR3 DNA sequence: TGTGCCAGCAGCCAAGTTGAATCCACTGAAGCTTTCTTT. Its protein is CASSQVESTEAFF.